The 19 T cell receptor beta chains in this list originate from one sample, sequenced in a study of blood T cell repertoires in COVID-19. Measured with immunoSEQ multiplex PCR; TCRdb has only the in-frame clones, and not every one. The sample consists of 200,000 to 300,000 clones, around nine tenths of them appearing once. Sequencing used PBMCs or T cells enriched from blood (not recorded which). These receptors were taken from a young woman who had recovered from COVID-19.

As DNA, the CDR3 is TGTGCCAGCAGCCAAGATCGCAGCAGGGGATATGGCTACACCTTC. Amino acids: CASSQDRSRGYGYTF. The chain joins TRBV3-1 (or the pseudogene TRBV3-2) to TRBJ1-2, with D possibly TRBD1 on 6 matching bases. Germline V gene sequence: CDR1 LGHDT, CDR2 YNNKEL (reference sequence). V lost 0 bases and J lost 5, with 13 bases in between. The CDR3 length is 15 residues.

The CDR3 nucleotides read TGTGCCAGCAGCTCTCCCTACGAGCAGTACTTC. It translates to CASSSPYEQYF. The chain employs TRBV6-1 and TRBJ2-7; D gene unclear. The CDR3 totals 11 residues. Germline CDR1 is MNHNS and CDR2 is SASEGT. Trimming cost V 6 bases and J 2 bases, with 5 bases left between them.

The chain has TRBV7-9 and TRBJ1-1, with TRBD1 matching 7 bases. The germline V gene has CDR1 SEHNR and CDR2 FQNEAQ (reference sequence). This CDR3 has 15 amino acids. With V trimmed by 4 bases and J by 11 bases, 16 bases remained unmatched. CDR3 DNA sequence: TGTGCCAGCAGCTCCCGGGACAGTCACCCACCTATGGCTTTCTTT. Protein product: CASSSRDSHPPMAFF.

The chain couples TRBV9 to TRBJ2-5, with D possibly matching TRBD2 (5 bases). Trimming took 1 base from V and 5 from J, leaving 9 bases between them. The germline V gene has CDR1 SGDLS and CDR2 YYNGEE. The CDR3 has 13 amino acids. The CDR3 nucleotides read TGTGCCAGCAGCGTAAGGCCGGGGGAGACCCAGTACTTC. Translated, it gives CASSVRPGETQYF.

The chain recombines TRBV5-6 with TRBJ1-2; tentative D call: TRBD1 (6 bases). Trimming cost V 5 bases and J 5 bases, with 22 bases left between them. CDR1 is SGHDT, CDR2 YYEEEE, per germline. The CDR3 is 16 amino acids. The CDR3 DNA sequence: TGTGCCAGCAGACTGACAGGTTTAAGCGCGGCGTATGGCTACACCTTC. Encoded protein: CASRLTGLSAAYGYTF.

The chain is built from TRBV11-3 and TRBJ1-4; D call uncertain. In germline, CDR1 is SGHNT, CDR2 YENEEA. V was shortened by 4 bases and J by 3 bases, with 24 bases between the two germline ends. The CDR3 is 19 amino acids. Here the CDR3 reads CASSYNMGILGGSNEKLFF. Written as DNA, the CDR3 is TGTGCCAGCAGCTATAATATGGGCATTCTAGGCGGGTCTAATGAAAAACTGTTTTTT.

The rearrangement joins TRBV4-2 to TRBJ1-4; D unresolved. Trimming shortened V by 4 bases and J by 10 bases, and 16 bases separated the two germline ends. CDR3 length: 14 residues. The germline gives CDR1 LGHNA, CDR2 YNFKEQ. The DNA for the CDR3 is TGTGCCAGCAGCCGAAAGAGGGCCGCTGGAAAACTGTTTTTT. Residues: CASSRKRAAGKLFF.

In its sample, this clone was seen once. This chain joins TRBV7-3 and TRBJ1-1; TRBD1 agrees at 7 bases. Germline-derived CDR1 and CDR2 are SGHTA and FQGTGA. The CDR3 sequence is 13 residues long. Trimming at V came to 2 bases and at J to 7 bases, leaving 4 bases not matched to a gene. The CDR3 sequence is CASSLGRDSEAFF. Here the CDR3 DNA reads TGTGCCAGCAGCTTAGGCAGGGACAGTGAAGCTTTCTTT.

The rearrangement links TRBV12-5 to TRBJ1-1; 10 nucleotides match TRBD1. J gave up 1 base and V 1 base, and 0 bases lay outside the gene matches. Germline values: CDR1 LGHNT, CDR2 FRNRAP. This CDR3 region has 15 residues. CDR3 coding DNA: TGTGCTAGTGGTTTGGGACAGGGGGCGAACACTGAAGCTTTCTTT. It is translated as CASGLGQGANTEAFF.

CDR3 nucleotides: TGTGCCAGCAGCTCAGAGACTAGCGGGAGTGATGAGCAGTTCTTC. It specifies CASSSETSGSDEQFF. The J gene is TRBJ2-1, the V gene TRBV7-6; TRBD2 matches at 12 bases. J gave up 8 bases and V 4 bases, and 6 bases lay outside the gene matches. The length of the CDR3 is 15 residues. Germline-derived CDR1 and CDR2 are SGHVS and FNYEAQ.

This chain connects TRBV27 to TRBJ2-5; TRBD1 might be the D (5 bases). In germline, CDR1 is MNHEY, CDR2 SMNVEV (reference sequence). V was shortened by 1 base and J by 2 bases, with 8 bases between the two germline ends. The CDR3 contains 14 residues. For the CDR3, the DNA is TGTGCCAGCAGTTTATTAGGGGAACAAGAGACCCAGTACTTC. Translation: CASSLLGEQETQYF.

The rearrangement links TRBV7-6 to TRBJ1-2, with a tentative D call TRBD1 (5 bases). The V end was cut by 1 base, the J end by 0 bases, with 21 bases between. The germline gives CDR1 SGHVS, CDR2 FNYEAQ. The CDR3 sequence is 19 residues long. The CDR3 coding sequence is TGTGCCAGCAGCTTAGGTGAAAGACGGGGGGGTAAAGCTAACTATGGCTACACCTTC. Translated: CASSLGERRGGKANYGYTF.

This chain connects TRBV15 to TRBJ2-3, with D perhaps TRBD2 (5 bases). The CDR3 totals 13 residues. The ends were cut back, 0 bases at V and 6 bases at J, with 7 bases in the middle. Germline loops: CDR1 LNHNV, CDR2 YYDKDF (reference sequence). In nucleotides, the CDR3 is TGTGCCACCAGCAGAGATCCGGGGGATACGCAGTATTTT. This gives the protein CATSRDPGDTQYF.

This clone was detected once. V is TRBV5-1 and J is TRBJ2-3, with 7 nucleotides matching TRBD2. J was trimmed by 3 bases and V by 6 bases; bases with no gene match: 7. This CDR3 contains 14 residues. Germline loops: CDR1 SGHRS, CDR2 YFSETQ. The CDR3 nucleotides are TGCGCCAGCACGGGGCGGGGGATGACAGATACGCAGTATTTT. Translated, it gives CASTGRGMTDTQYF.

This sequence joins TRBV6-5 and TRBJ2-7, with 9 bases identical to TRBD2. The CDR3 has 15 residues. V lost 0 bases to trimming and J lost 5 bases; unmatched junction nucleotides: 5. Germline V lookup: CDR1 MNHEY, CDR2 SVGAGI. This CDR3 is CASSYSRGRVDEQYF. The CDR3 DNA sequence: TGTGCCAGCAGTTACTCCCGCGGGAGGGTAGACGAGCAGTACTTC.

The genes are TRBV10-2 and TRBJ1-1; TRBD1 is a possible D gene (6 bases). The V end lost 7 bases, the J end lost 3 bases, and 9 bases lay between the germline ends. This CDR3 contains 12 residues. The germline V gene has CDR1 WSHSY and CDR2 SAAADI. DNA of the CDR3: TGCGCCAGCAAGGACAGTTACACTGAAGCTTTCTTT. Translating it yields CASKDSYTEAFF.

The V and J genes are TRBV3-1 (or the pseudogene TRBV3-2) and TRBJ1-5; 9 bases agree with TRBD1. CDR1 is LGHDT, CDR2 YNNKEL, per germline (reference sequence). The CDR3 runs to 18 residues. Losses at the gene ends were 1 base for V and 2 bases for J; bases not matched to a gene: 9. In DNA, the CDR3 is TGTGCCAGCAGCCAAGCCGGATTGGGACAGGGTGGCAATCAGCCCCAGCATTTT. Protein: CASSQAGLGQGGNQPQHF.

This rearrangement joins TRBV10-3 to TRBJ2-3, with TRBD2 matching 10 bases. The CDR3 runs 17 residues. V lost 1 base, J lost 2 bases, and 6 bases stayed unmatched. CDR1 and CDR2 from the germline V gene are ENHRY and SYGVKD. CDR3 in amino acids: CAISEFSLAGATDTQYF. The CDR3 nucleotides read TGTGCCATCAGTGAGTTCAGCCTAGCGGGGGCCACAGATACGCAGTATTTT.

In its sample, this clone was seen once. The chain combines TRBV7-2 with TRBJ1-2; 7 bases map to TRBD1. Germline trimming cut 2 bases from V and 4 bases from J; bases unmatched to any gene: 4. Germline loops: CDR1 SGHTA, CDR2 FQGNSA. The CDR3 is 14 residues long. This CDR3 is CASSLQGGGYGYTF. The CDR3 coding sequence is TGTGCCAGCAGCTTACAGGGGGGTGGCTATGGCTACACCTTC.